This T cell receptor beta chain appears in the sequencing data of a study of response to subunit inactivated influenza vaccine. TCRdb passed the RT-PCR reads through MiXCR, listing each CDR3 protein once. The sample lists about 540,000 distinct CDR3 sequences; roughly 25% were seen once. This CDR3 spans 17 amino acids. Germline V lookup: CDR1 MNHNS, CDR2 SASEGT. V lost 6 bases and J 0 bases, leaving 18 bases between the germline ends. This sample was also put to use in a study of T cells expressing NK-cell markers. That paper states: 5'RACE template switching with UMIs produced the TCR beta cDNA. Sequenced donors, eight in total, included seven who were HCMV-seropositive and one who was seronegative. These clonotypes additionally ranked first within the CD3+CD56-NKG2C+ fraction of four donors.

This receptor was identified in a man in his fifties who received an inactivated influenza vaccine. The specimen was CD4+ T cells sorted from PBMCs, collected 11 to 12 days after vaccination. The chain uses TRBV6-1 and TRBJ2-4; maybe TRBD1 (6 bases). The CDR3 nucleotides read TGTGCCAGCAGCCAGGAAGGGGGTCCCCTAGCCAAAAACATTCAGTACTTC. It yields the protein CASSQEGGPLAKNIQYF.